The rows below give T cell receptor beta chains drawn from one sample of a study of vaccination effects on CD4 cells after COVID-19. Their cognate antigens are unknown. This table comes from immunoSEQ multiplex PCR, and its TCRdb copy is limited to in-frame clones, with some not included. The repertoire includes tens of thousands of clones, around 82% of them detected once, and more than 1.3% sits in the top ten. Sequenced material: CD4+ T cells from PBMCs cultured with HCoV-NL63 spike peptides, taken after COVID-19 vaccination. These receptors were obtained from a human donor who received a COVID-19 vaccine. Some clones in this sample may be carry-over from other donors' samples. Each CDR3 is given with its conserved first and last residue. A D gene is named only where the DNA matches it firmly. The listing skips clone size in some rows; elsewhere it reads once, few, many or a size class.

j_call	clone_size	v_call	d_call	cdr3_aa	cdr3_nt
TRBJ1-3	.	TRBV6-5	.	CASSIHRDTRNTIYF	TGTGCCAGCAGTATCCACCGGGACACCCGAAACACCATATATTTT
TRBJ1-3	.	TRBV5-5	.	CASSDFRARTGNTIYF	TGTGCCAGCAGCGATTTCCGGGCGAGAACTGGAAACACCATATATTTT
TRBJ2-1	few	TRBV19	.	CASSIIGSRYNEQFF	TGTGCCAGTAGTATCATAGGCAGTCGATACAATGAGCAGTTCTTC
TRBJ2-2	.	TRBV5-1	.	CASSLQSQIRPNTGELFF	TGCGCCAGCAGCTTGCAATCTCAGATCCGCCCAAACACCGGGGAGCTGTTTTTT
TRBJ1-2	few	TRBV11-2	.	CASSLTQYYGYTF	TGTGCCAGCAGCTTGACACAGTATTATGGCTACACCTTC
TRBJ2-1	.	TRBV6-5	TRBD2	CASSYSWTSGNNEQFF	TGTGCCAGCAGTTACTCCTGGACTAGCGGAAACAATGAGCAGTTCTTC
TRBJ1-5	.	TRBV7-8	.	CASSLGQVSNQPQHF	TGTGCCAGCAGCTTAGGGCAGGTTAGCAATCAGCCCCAGCATTTT
TRBJ1-2	.	TRBV6-5	TRBD1	CASNEGQGGRYGYTF	TGTGCCAGCAACGAAGGGCAGGGGGGCAGGTATGGCTACACCTTC
TRBJ1-5	.	TRBV6-6	TRBD1	CASSYRTGGNQPQHF	TGTGCCAGCAGTTACCGAACAGGGGGAAATCAGCCCCAGCATTTT
TRBJ2-5	.	TRBV2	TRBD2	CATKRGAQETQYF	TGTGCCACCAAGCGGGGGGCCCAAGAGACCCAGTACTTC
TRBJ1-3	once	TRBV6-5	.	CASSQQVGNTIYF	TGTGCCAGCAGTCAGCAGGTTGGAAACACCATATATTTT
TRBJ2-3	.	TRBV12-3/TRBV12-4	.	CASRRFRTDTQYF	TGTGCCAGCCGGAGGTTTCGCACAGATACGCAGTATTTT
TRBJ1-6	.	TRBV18	.	CASSPPAAAGQSPLHF	TGTGCCAGCTCACCCCCGGCGGCGGCAGGGCAGTCACCCCTCCACTTT
TRBJ1-5	.	TRBV16	TRBD1	CASSQSGQGSGQPQHF	TGTGCCAGCAGCCAGAGTGGACAGGGGAGCGGACAGCCCCAGCATTTT
TRBJ1-5	few	TRBV2	TRBD1	CASTQDRLDNQPQHF	TGTGCCAGCACTCAGGACAGGCTAGACAATCAGCCCCAGCATTTT
TRBJ1-5	.	TRBV20-1	.	CSASAPVGNQPQHF	TGCAGTGCTAGTGCGCCCGTAGGCAATCAGCCCCAGCATTTT
TRBJ1-3	.	TRBV9	.	CASRSGISGNTIYF	TGTGCCAGCAGGTCCGGGATCTCTGGAAACACCATATATTTT
TRBJ2-3	.	TRBV29-1	TRBD1	CSVSQGADTQYF	TGCAGCGTTTCACAGGGGGCAGATACGCAGTATTTT
TRBJ1-1	.	TRBV15	.	CATSTESRTVGTEAFF	TGTGCCACCAGCACCGAGAGTCGCACGGTGGGGACTGAAGCTTTCTTT
TRBJ1-2	once	TRBV24-1	.	CATSDARTGINYGYTF	TGTGCCACCAGTGATGCTCGGACGGGGATTAACTATGGCTACACCTTC
TRBJ1-5	.	TRBV20-1	.	CSASLGGLRPQHF	TGCAGTGCTAGTCTCGGGGGGCTTAGGCCCCAGCATTTT
TRBJ1-4	.	TRBV5-4	.	CASSLGGDTGKLFF	TGTGCCAGCAGCTTGGGGGGGGATACGGGAAAACTGTTTTTT
TRBJ1-5	.	TRBV2	.	CASSESTGNQPQHF	TGTGCCAGCAGTGAAAGTACAGGCAATCAGCCCCAGCATTTT
TRBJ2-3	once	TRBV30	TRBD1	CALTGPTGGLDTQYF	TGTGCCCTCACAGGTCCGACAGGGGGCTTAGATACGCAGTATTTT
TRBJ1-4	.	TRBV5-6	TRBD1	CASSLNRGMGEKLFF	TGTGCCAGCAGCTTAAACAGGGGGATGGGAGAAAAACTGTTTTTT
TRBJ1-4	.	TRBV6-5	TRBD1	CASRLTGGANEKLFF	TGTGCCAGCAGGTTAACAGGGGGAGCTAATGAAAAACTGTTTTTT
TRBJ2-5	.	TRBV5-1	TRBD1	CASSLAGQGRGETQYF	TGCGCCAGCAGCTTGGCCGGACAGGGAAGAGGAGAGACCCAGTACTTC
TRBJ2-2	.	TRBV7-3	TRBD2	CASSLRGAGTNTGELFF	TGTGCCAGCAGCTTACGGGGAGCGGGGACGAACACCGGGGAGCTGTTTTTT
TRBJ2-5	.	TRBV6-6	.	CASSQGLGLETQYF	TGTGCCAGCAGCCAGGGGTTGGGTCTAGAGACCCAGTACTTC
TRBJ1-6	few	TRBV7-2	.	CASSLDVGYSPLHF	TGTGCCAGCAGCTTAGATGTGGGGTATTCACCCCTCCACTTT
TRBJ2-2	.	TRBV7-6	.	CASSLLGSGTGELFF	TGTGCCAGCAGCTTGCTCGGGTCGGGCACCGGGGAGCTGTTTTTT
TRBJ1-1	.	TRBV7-3	.	CASSLSRETEAFF	TGTGCCAGCAGCTTGTCAAGGGAGACTGAAGCTTTCTTT
TRBJ2-1	.	TRBV6-4	TRBD2	CASRELAGGHNEQFF	TGTGCCAGCAGGGAACTAGCGGGGGGCCACAATGAGCAGTTCTTC
TRBJ2-5	.	TRBV19	.	CASSALGDQETQYF	TGTGCCAGTAGTGCTTTGGGGGATCAAGAGACCCAGTACTTC
TRBJ1-2	.	TRBV6-5	.	CASSPRKSGTYGYTF	TGTGCCAGCAGCCCCCGGAAGTCGGGGACTTATGGCTACACCTTC
TRBJ1-5	once	TRBV20-1	TRBD1	CSASGFVAGQGDNQPQHF	TGCAGTGCTAGTGGTTTCGTGGCGGGACAGGGGGACAATCAGCCCCAGCATTTT
TRBJ2-6	.	TRBV19	.	CASRLPISSGANVLTF	TGTGCCAGTAGACTACCGATAAGCTCTGGGGCCAACGTCCTGACTTTC
TRBJ2-3	.	TRBV7-8	.	CASSPGARKQYF	TGTGCCAGCAGTCCGGGGGCTCGGAAGCAGTATTTT
TRBJ2-7	.	TRBV5-4	.	CASSLRVGEQYF	TGTGCCAGCAGCTTGAGAGTCGGGGAGCAGTACTTC
TRBJ2-5	.	TRBV4-1	.	CASSQERHDQETQYF	TGCGCCAGCAGCCAAGAGAGACACGACCAAGAGACCCAGTACTTC
TRBJ1-4	.	TRBV5-1	.	CASSLASTNEKLFF	TGCGCCAGCAGCTTAGCGTCAACTAATGAAAAACTGTTTTTT
TRBJ1-3	.	TRBV18	.	CASSPDNGQRGNTIYF	TGTGCCAGCTCACCAGATAACGGCCAAAGGGGAAACACCATATATTTT
TRBJ1-1	.	TRBV6-6	TRBD1	CASSNRDRGGTEAFF	TGTGCCAGCAGTAACCGGGACAGGGGAGGCACTGAAGCTTTCTTT
TRBJ1-3	.	TRBV2	TRBD1	CASTKDRVSGNTIYF	TGTGCCAGCACCAAAGACAGGGTCTCTGGAAACACCATATATTTT
TRBJ1-3	.	TRBV9	.	CASSVSAGESAIYF	TGTGCCAGCAGCGTGTCGGCAGGGGAATCGGCCATATATTTT